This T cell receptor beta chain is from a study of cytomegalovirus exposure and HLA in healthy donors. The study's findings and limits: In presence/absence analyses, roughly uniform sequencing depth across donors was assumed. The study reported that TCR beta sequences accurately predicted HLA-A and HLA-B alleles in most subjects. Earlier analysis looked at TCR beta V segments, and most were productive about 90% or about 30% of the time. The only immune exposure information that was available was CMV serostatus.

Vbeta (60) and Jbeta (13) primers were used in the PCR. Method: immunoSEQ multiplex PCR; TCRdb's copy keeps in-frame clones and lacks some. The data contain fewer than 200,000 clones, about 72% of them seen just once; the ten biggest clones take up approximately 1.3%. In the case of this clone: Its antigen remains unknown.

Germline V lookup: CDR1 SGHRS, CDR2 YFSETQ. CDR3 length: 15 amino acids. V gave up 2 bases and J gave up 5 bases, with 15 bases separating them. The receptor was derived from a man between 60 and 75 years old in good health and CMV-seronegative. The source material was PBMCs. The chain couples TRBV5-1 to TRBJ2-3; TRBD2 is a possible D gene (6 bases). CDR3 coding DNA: TGCGCCAGCAGCTTATTGGGTAGCGGTTTAGATACGCAGTATTTT. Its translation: CASSLLGSGLDTQYF.